This TCR beta chain comes out of a study of cytomegalovirus exposure and HLA in healthy donors. Study-level findings and limits: Earlier analysis yielded a pattern in which most TCR beta V segments were productive about 90% or about 30% of the time.

The V gene lost 4 bases and the J gene lost 1 base, with 14 bases spanning the gap. CDR1 is SGHRS, CDR2 YFSETQ, per germline. The CDR3 spans 15 residues. At the time of sampling, donors were nominally healthy, though unrecorded immune exposures were likely. PCR used 60 Vbeta primers and 13 Jbeta primers. Clones were read by immunoSEQ multiplex PCR, and TCRdb kept only the in-frame ones, dropping some. The sample records about 120,000 clones, about 75% being singletons. Of note for this clone: The antigen remains undetermined.

V gene TRBV5-1 combines with J gene TRBJ1-2; weak D call: TRBD1 (6 bases). Sequencing input: PBMCs. The TCR sequence derives from a woman in her forties in good health and CMV-seropositive. The CDR3 protein is CASSPRGLGNYGYTF. The CDR3 nucleotides are TGCGCCAGCAGCCCGCGGGGGCTAGGTAACTATGGCTACACCTTC.